The 23 T cell receptor beta chains listed next were all sequenced from one sample in a study of T-cell reconstitution after alpha-beta-depleted transplantation in children. Using unique molecular identifiers, the investigators prepared the TCRbeta library. MiXCR, run by TCRdb on the PCR reads, gives a single entry per CDR3 protein. The sample shows 170,000 or so distinct CDR3 sequences, over 5.5% of them seen only once. Sequenced material: PBMCs from the stem cell graft donor, taken from the stem cell graft. These receptors were collected from a human donor who donated a stem cell graft to a child with Wiskott-Aldrich syndrome.

The chain employs TRBV4-1 and TRBJ2-1; 9 nucleotides match TRBD1. J lost 6 bases, V lost 2 bases, and 14 bases had no gene match. The CDR3 is 18 residues long. Germline V gives CDR1 MGHRA, CDR2 YSYEKL. The CDR3 coding sequence is TGCGCCAGCAGCCAACCCCACGACGGACAGGGGATTAGCAATGAGCAGTTCTTC. Residues: CASSQPHDGQGISNEQFF.

Remarks on this clonotype: Possible read error: a much larger clone is one base away. This chain connects TRBV20-1 to TRBJ2-2, with 9 positions matching TRBD1. CDR1 and CDR2 from the germline V gene are DFQATT and SNEGSKA (reference sequence). This CDR3 spans 15 amino acids. CDR3: CSDREMGQGTGELFF. As DNA, the CDR3 is TGCAGTGATAGAGAGATGGGACAGGGCACCGGGGAGCTGTTTTTT.

This clonotype was detected ten times or more. The chain employs TRBV29-1 and TRBJ2-5, with 8 bases that match TRBD1. The CDR3 sequence is 12 residues long. CDR1 is SQVTM and CDR2 is ANQGSEA in the germline V gene. V shed 5 bases, J shed 4 bases, and the junction held 3 bases outside the gene matches. The CDR3 is CSVTGTGETQYF. In nucleotides, the CDR3 is TGCAGCGTTACCGGGACAGGAGAGACCCAGTACTTC.

This clonotype appeared a few times. This chain links TRBV20-1 with TRBJ2-1; 11 bases are shared with TRBD2. V lost 6 bases and J lost 9; bases outside the gene matches: 10. CDR1 is DFQATT and CDR2 is SNEGSKA in the germline V gene (reference sequence). This CDR3 contains 14 residues. CDR3 nucleotides: TGCAGTGCACCACTAGCGGGAGAAGCTAGTGAGCAGTTCTTC. This gives the protein CSAPLAGEASEQFF.

V gene TRBV11-3 combines with J gene TRBJ2-1, with 13 bases lining up with TRBD2. Germline V CDR1 and CDR2: SGHNT, YENEEA. J was trimmed by 9 bases and V by 3 bases; bases with no gene match: 5. The CDR3 runs 15 residues. For the CDR3, the DNA is TGTGCCAGCAGCTTTCATACTAGCGGGGGGGGTGAGCAGTTCTTC. It specifies CASSFHTSGGGEQFF.

This clonotype was seen many times. Sequence at one end of the junction differs from germline and may be a read error. This chain joins TRBV29-1 and TRBJ2-6; D may match TRBD1 or TRBD2 (6 bases each). CDR1 is SQVTM and CDR2 is ANQGSEA in the germline V gene. The CDR3 spans 17 residues. In DNA, the CDR3 is TGCAGCGTTCCCGCGGCGAGGGGGGCAACTGGAGCCAACGTCCTGACTTTC. Its protein is CSVPAARGATGANVLTF.

This clonotype was recorded at least ten times. This chain uses TRBV12-3 or TRBV12-4 with TRBJ2-5, with TRBD1 matching over 8 bases. The CDR3 length is 14 residues. The J segment lost 0 bases and the V segment lost 6 bases, leaving 3 bases of the junction unmatched. CDR3 sequence (DNA): TGTGCCAGCAGCCCGGGACAGGACCAAGAGACCCAGTACTTC. As protein: CASSPGQDQETQYF.

In this sample, this clonotype turned up many times. V is TRBV20-1 and J is TRBJ2-7, with unresolved D. Trimming took off 2 bases at V and 6 bases at J, with 14 bases between the two ends. CDR1 and CDR2 (germline): DFQATT, SNEGSKA (reference sequence). The CDR3 loop spans 13 amino acids. The CDR3: CSARRLVDGEQYF. CDR3 DNA sequence: TGCAGTGCTAGACGCCTAGTTGACGGCGAGCAGTACTTC.

This clonotype was counted ten times or more. The chain employs TRBV10-3 and TRBJ2-1; 10 bases align to TRBD1. Germline V gene sequence: CDR1 ENHRY, CDR2 SYGVKD. There are 16 residues in the CDR3. The V and J ends lost 6 bases and 0 bases, in that order; junction bases with no gene match: 5. CDR3 sequence (DNA): TGTGCCATCAGGTCGACAGGGGGCAGCTCCTACAATGAGCAGTTCTTC. Translated, it gives CAIRSTGGSSYNEQFF.

This clonotype was seen at least ten times. V gene TRBV12-3 or TRBV12-4 combines with J gene TRBJ2-7; unclear D gene. Trimming cost V 8 bases and J 3 bases, with 8 bases left between them. This CDR3 has 11 residues. The CDR3 spells CASGLGYEQYF. The CDR3 bases are TGTGCCAGCGGGTTGGGCTACGAGCAGTACTTC.

This clonotype was recorded many times. The rearrangement links TRBV4-1 to TRBJ2-7; D is possibly TRBD2 (5 bases). The CDR3 runs 21 residues. V lost 0 bases and J 2 bases, leaving 29 bases between the germline ends. In germline, CDR1 is MGHRA, CDR2 YSYEKL. In DNA, the CDR3 is TGCGCCAGCAGCCAAGATCTATCGGTCCGGTGGCCCAGCGGTCAAACCTACGAGCAGTACTTC. Its translation is CASSQDLSVRWPSGQTYEQYF.

This clonotype has ten or more counts. The chain is built from TRBV6-2 or TRBV6-3 and TRBJ1-5; D might be TRBD1 (6 bases). The CDR3 runs to 13 residues. The germline V and J ends were trimmed by 5 bases and 6 bases, with 11 bases remaining between them. CDR1 and CDR2 from the germline V gene are MNHEY and SVGEGT. CDR3 protein: CASSRTGIQPQHF. The CDR3 DNA sequence: TGTGCCAGCAGTAGAACAGGGATTCAGCCCCAGCATTTT.

This clonotype occurred many times. The gene calls are TRBV12-3 or TRBV12-4 and TRBJ2-1; TRBD2 matches 12 bases. The CDR3 is 19 amino acids. V trimming: 6 bases; J trimming: 0 bases; junction bases outside the gene matches: 12. Written as DNA, the CDR3 is TGTGCCAGCAGGCCCACCTGGACTAGCGGGGACACCTCCTACAATGAGCAGTTCTTC. Translated: CASRPTWTSGDTSYNEQFF.

This clonotype was observed at least ten times. This sequence joins TRBV5-1 and TRBJ2-1; D uncertain. The length of the CDR3 is 15 residues. Trimming left V 0 bases short and J 8 bases short, with 15 bases between. CDR1 SGHRS and CDR2 YFSETQ come from the germline V gene. The CDR3 DNA reads TGCGCCAGCAGCTTGGGGCTCCAGACTTTGGATGAGCAGTTCTTC. Amino acids: CASSLGLQTLDEQFF.

Many counts were recorded for this clonotype. The chain has TRBV7-8 and TRBJ1-3; D possibly corresponds to TRBD1 (5 bases). The CDR3 consists of 17 residues. The germline gives CDR1 SGHVS, CDR2 FQNEAQ. Trimming shortened V by 5 bases and J by 0 bases, and 17 bases separated the two germline ends. CDR3 nucleotides: TGTGCCAGCAGCCCCGGGGCCGGAGTCAACTCTGGAAACACCATATATTTT. It yields the protein CASSPGAGVNSGNTIYF.

The chain employs TRBV12-3 or TRBV12-4 and TRBJ2-4; D unresolved. The germline V and J ends were trimmed by 3 bases and 3 bases, with 9 bases remaining between them. The CDR3 totals 14 residues. CDR3 DNA: TGTGCCAGCAGTTTCGTTTTTCACAAAAACATTCAGTACTTC. It yields the protein CASSFVFHKNIQYF.

The table lists this clonotype with many counts. The V and J genes are TRBV29-1 and TRBJ2-1; D not certain. This CDR3 has 13 amino acids. V lost 0 bases, J lost 3 bases, and 6 bases lay in between. From germline, CDR1 is SQVTM and CDR2 ANQGSEA. CDR3 DNA sequence: TGCAGCGTTGAAGATAAGAGCTACAATGAGCAGTTCTTC. Its translation: CSVEDKSYNEQFF.

This clonotype was found a few times. J is TRBJ2-7 and V is TRBV14; D tentatively reads TRBD1 or TRBD2 (5 bases each). CDR1 and CDR2 (germline): SGHDN, FVKESK. This CDR3 has 15 residues. Deletions cut 4 bases from V and 2 bases from J, with 15 bases between. This chain's CDR3 is CASSRGPGPTYEQYF. The CDR3 nucleotides read TGTGCCAGCAGCCGAGGGCCGGGACCGACCTACGAGCAGTACTTC.

This clonotype appeared many times. This chain joins TRBV7-8 and TRBJ1-3; D unresolved. This CDR3 spans 15 amino acids. Germline lookup yields CDR1 SGHVS and CDR2 FQNEAQ. Trimming took 1 base from V and 3 from J, leaving 10 bases between them. CDR3 DNA sequence: TGTGCCAGCAGCTTAGATAGGACGAATGGAAACACCATATATTTT. Translating it yields CASSLDRTNGNTIYF.

This clonotype was seen at least ten times. The V call is TRBV7-2, the J call TRBJ2-3, with TRBD2 matching 9 bases. The CDR3 is 15 residues long. From germline, CDR1 is SGHTA and CDR2 FQGNSA. With 5 bases clipped from V and 1 base from J, the junction kept 4 bases outside the gene matches. In DNA, the CDR3 is TGTGCCAGCAGCAGTGTAGCGGGAGGCACAGATACGCAGTATTTT. It specifies CASSSVAGGTDTQYF.

This clonotype turned up a few times. The chain is built from TRBV19 and TRBJ2-5, with D unresolved. Germline V CDR1 and CDR2: LNHDA, SQIVND (reference sequence). Trimming cost V 3 bases and J 5 bases, with 10 bases left between them. The CDR3 sequence is 13 residues long. CDR3 loop: CASSMNGRETQYF. CDR3 nucleotides: TGTGCCAGTAGTATGAACGGGCGGGAGACCCAGTACTTC. The full variable domain, its missing parts supplied by reference TRBV19 and TRBJ2-5, is DGGITQSPKYLFRKEGQNVTLSCEQNLNHDAMYWYRQDPGQGLRLIYYSQIVNDFQKGDIAEGYSVSREKKESFPLTVTSAQKNPTAFYLCASSMNGRETQYFGPGTRLLVL.

This clonotype was seen at least ten times. The rearrangement uses TRBV11-2 and TRBJ1-2, with a possible D match to TRBD1 (6 bases). Germline V lookup: CDR1 SGHAT, CDR2 FQNNGV. The CDR3 consists of 12 residues. The ends were cut back, 6 bases at V and 5 bases at J, with 10 bases in the middle. For the CDR3, the DNA is TGTGCCAGCAGGGGGACACCTTATGGCTACACCTTC. It codes for CASRGTPYGYTF.

This clonotype was seen many times. The chain is built from TRBV29-1 and TRBJ2-7; 7 positions agree with TRBD2. The germline V gene encodes CDR1 SQVTM and CDR2 ANQGSEA. This CDR3 contains 15 residues. V shed 6 bases, J shed 0 bases, and the junction held 11 bases outside the gene matches. The CDR3 is CSVKRLADSSYEQYF. In nucleotides, the CDR3 is TGCAGCGTCAAACGACTAGCAGATAGCTCCTACGAGCAGTACTTC.